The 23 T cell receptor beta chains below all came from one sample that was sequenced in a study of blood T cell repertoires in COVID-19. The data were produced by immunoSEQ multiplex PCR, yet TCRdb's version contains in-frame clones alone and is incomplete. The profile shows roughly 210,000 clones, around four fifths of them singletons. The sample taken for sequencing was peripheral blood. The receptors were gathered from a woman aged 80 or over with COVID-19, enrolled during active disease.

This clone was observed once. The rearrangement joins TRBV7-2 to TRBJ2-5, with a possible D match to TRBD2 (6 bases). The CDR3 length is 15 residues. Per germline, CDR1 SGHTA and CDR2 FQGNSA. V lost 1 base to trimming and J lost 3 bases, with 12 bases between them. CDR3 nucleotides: TGTGCCAGCAGCTTAGATGCGACTAGAAAAGAGACCCAGTACTTC. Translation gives CASSLDATRKETQYF.

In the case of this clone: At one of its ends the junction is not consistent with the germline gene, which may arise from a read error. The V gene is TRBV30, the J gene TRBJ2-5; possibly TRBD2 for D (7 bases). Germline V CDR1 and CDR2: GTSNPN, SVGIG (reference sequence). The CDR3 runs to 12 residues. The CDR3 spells CAWSREGGTPYF. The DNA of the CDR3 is TGTGCCTGGAGTCGAGAGGGGGGGACCCCGTACTTC. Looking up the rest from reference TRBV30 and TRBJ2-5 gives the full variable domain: SQTIHQWPATLVQPVGSPLSLECTVEGTSNPNLYWYRQAAGRGLQLLFYSVGIGQISSEVPQNLSASRPQDRQFILSSKKLLLSDSGFYLCAWSREGGTPYFGPGTRLLVL.

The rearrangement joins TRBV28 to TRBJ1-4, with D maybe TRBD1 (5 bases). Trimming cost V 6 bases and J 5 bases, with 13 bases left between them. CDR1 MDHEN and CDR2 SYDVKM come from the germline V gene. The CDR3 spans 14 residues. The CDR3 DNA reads TGTGCCAGCAGAGCGGGACCGGGGAATGAAAAACTGTTTTTT. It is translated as CASRAGPGNEKLFF.

The CDR3 coding sequence is TGTGCCAGCACCAGGGATACAGATACGCAGTATTTT. It yields the protein CASTRDTDTQYF. The V and J genes are TRBV5-4 and TRBJ2-3, with a possible D match to TRBD1 (5 bases). CDR1 and CDR2 (germline): SGHNT, YYREEE (reference sequence). The CDR3 length is 12 residues. Trimming shortened V by 6 bases and J by 3 bases, and 8 bases separated the two germline ends.

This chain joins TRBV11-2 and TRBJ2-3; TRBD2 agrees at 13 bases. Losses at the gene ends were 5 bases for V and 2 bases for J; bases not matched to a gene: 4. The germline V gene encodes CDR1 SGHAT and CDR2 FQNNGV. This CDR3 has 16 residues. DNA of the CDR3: TGTGCCAGCAGCCTGACTAGCGGGGGGTCCACAGATACGCAGTATTTT. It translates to CASSLTSGGSTDTQYF.

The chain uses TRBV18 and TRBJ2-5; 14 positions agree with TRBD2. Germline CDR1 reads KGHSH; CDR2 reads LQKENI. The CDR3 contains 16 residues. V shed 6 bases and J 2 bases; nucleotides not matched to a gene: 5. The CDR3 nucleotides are TGTGCCAGCTCGGGACTAGCGGGGGAGTATCAAGAGACCCAGTACTTC. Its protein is CASSGLAGEYQETQYF.

CDR3 loop: CASSPGRVGTGELFF. In nucleotides, the CDR3 is TGTGCCAGCAGCCCCGGCCGGGTCGGCACCGGGGAGCTGTTTTTT. The rearrangement uses TRBV3-1 (or the pseudogene TRBV3-2) and TRBJ2-2; unclear D gene. Deletions cut 4 bases from V and 4 bases from J, with 13 bases between. This CDR3 contains 15 residues. CDR1 is LGHDT and CDR2 is YNNKEL in the germline V gene (reference sequence).

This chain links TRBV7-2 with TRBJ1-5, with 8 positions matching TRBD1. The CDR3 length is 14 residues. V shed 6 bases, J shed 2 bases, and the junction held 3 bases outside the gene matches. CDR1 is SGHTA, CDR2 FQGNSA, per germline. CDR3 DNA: TGTGCCAGCAGGGACAGGGACGGCAATCAGCCCCAGCATTTT. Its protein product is CASRDRDGNQPQHF.

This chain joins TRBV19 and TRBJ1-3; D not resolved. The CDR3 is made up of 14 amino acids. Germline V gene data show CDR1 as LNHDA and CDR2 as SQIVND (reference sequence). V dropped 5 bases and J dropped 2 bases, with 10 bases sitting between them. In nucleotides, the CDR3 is TGTGCCAGTAGTTCAGGAGGTCCTGGAAACACCATATATTTT. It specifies CASSSGGPGNTIYF.

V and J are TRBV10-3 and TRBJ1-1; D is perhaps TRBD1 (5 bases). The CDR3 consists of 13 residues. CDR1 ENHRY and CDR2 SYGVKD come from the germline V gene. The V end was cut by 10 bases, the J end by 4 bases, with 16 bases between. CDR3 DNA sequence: TGTGCCACCGTGACCCAAAGGGGCACTGAAGCTTTCTTT. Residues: CATVTQRGTEAFF.

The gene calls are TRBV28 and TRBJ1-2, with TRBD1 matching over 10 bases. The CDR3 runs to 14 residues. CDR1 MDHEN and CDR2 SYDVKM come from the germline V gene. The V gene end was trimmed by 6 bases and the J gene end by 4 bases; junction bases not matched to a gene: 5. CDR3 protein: CASRLTGGGYGYTF. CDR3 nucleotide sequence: TGTGCCAGCAGGCTGACAGGGGGCGGCTATGGCTACACCTTC.

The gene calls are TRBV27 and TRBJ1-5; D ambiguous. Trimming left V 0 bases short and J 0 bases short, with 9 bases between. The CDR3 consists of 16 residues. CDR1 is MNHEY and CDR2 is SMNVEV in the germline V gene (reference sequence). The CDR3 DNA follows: TGTGCCAGCAGTTTATCCGTGAGTCATAGCAATCAGCCCCAGCATTTT. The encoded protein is CASSLSVSHSNQPQHF.

CDR3 sequence reads: CASSEYIGQYF. The CDR3 nucleotides are TGCGCCAGCAGTGAGTACATTGGGCAGTATTTT. The rearrangement uses TRBV10-2 and TRBJ2-3; D is undetermined. Looked up from germline, CDR1 is WSHSY and CDR2 is SAAADI. The CDR3 covers 11 residues. V was shortened by 1 base and J by 11 bases, with 7 bases between the two germline ends.

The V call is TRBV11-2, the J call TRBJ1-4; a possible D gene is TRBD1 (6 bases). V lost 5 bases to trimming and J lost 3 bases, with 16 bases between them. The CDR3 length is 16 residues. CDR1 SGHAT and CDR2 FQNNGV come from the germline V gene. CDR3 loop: CASSLTGFGSNEKLFF. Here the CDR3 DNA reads TGTGCCAGCAGCCTTACAGGGTTTGGGTCTAATGAAAAACTGTTTTTT.

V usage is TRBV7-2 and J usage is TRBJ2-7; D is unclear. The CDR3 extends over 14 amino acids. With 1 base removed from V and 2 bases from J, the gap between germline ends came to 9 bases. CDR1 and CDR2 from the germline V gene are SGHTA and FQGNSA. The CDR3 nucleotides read TGTGCCAGCAGCTTAGTGAACGGTCCCTACGAGCAGTACTTC. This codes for CASSLVNGPYEQYF.

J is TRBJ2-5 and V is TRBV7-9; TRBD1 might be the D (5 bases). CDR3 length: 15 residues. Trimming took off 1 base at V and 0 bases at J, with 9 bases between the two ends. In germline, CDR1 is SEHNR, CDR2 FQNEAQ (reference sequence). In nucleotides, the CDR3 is TGTGCCAGCAGCTTAGGGCAGGGCAACCAAGAGACCCAGTACTTC. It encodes CASSLGQGNQETQYF.

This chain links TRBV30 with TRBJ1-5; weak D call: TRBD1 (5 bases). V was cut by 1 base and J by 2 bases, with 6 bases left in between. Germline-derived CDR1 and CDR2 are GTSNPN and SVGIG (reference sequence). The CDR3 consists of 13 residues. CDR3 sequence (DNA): TGTGCCTGGAGTGAAGGGGGCAATCAGCCCCAGCATTTT. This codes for CAWSEGGNQPQHF.

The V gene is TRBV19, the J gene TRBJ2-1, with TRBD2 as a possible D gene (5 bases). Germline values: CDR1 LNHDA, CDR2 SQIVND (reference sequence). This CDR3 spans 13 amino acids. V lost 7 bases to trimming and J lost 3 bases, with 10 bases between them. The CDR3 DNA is TGTGCCAGTAATGACGGGGTCTACAATGAGCAGTTCTTC. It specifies CASNDGVYNEQFF.

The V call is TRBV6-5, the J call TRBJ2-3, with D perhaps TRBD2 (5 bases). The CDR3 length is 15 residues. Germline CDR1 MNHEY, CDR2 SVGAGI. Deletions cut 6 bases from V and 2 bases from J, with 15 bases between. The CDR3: CASSSIARFTDTQYF. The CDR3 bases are TGTGCCAGCAGCTCCATAGCGCGGTTCACAGATACGCAGTATTTT.

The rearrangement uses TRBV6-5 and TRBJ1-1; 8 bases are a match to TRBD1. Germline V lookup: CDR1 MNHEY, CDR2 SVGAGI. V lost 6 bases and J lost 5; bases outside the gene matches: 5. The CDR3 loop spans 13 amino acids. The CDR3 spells CASRPTGGTEAFF. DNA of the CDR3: TGTGCCAGCAGACCCACAGGGGGGACTGAAGCTTTCTTT.

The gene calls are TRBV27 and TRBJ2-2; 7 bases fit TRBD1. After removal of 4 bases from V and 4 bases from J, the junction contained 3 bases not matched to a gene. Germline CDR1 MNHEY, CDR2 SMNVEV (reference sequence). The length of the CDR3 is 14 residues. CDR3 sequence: CASSSDRATGELFF. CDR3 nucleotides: TGTGCCAGCAGTTCTGACAGGGCCACCGGGGAGCTGTTTTTT.

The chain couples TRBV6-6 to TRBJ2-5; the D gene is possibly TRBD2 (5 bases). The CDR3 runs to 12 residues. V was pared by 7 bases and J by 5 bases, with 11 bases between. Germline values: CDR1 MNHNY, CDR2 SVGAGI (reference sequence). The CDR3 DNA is TGTGCCAGCACGAGGGTGGTGGAGACCCAGTACTTC. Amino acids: CASTRVVETQYF.

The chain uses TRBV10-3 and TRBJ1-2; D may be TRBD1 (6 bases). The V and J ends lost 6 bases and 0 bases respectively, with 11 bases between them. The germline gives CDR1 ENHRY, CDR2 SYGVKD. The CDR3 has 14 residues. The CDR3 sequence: CAISWTDTNYGYTF. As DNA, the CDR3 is TGTGCCATCAGCTGGACAGACACTAACTATGGCTACACCTTC.